This T cell receptor (beta chain) was recorded in a study of CD8 T cells in Susac syndrome. The study's findings and limits: That the number of individuals in its TCR sequencing and HLA analysis was relatively small was acknowledged by the study.

With respect to this clonotype: The antigen remains undetermined.

Germline CDR1 reads PRHDT; CDR2 reads FYEKMQ (reference sequence). V was pared by 1 base and J by 3 bases, with 5 bases between. This CDR3 comprises 13 residues. Sequencing of TCR beta was undertaken in CD8+ and CD4+ T cells derived from blood. Random hexamers were used to reverse transcribe an amount of roughly 0.45 to 1 ug RNA. One entry per CDR3 protein, called by TCRdb with MiXCR from the immunoSEQ multiplex PCR reads. Among about 300,000 distinct CDR3 sequences listed, 85% were seen once. The V gene is TRBV13, the J gene TRBJ2-3; D remains unclear. This sequence was found in a human donor with multiple sclerosis. Sequenced: CD8+ T cells from PBMCs. The CDR3 region is CASSLEGTDTQYF. The CDR3 region has the DNA TGTGCCAGCAGCTTAGAGGGTACAGATACGCAGTATTTT.